The 23 T cell receptor beta chains below all came from one sample that was sequenced in a study of CD8 T cells in ankylosing spondylitis. Study findings and constraints: About 8 highly homologous variants made up a TCR beta motif that seemed to typify ankylosing spondylitis blood.

TCRdb recomputed calls from the 5' RACE reads with MiXCR, one row per CDR3 protein. The table has about 390,000 distinct CDR3 sequences, about 20% seen once. For these receptors, no antigen is known. The sample consisted of blood, either unsorted or a sorted T cell fraction (not recorded which). Source of these receptors: a male donor with ankylosing spondylitis.

This clonotype has just a few counts. The chain joins TRBV28 to TRBJ2-2; 7 positions match TRBD2. CDR3 length equals 16 residues. CDR1 is MDHEN, CDR2 SYDVKM, per germline. The trim removed 5 bases at V and 5 bases at J, leaving 11 bases unmatched. The CDR3 loop is CASSITSAPLTGELFF. In nucleotides, the CDR3 is TGTGCCAGCAGTATCACTAGCGCGCCGTTGACCGGGGAGCTGTTTTTT.

This clonotype was seen more than once but under ten times. This chain joins TRBV27 and TRBJ2-7; 10 nucleotides align to TRBD1. Unmatched junction bases numbered 5, after V lost 2 bases and J lost 1 base. Germline V gene sequence: CDR1 MNHEY, CDR2 SMNVEV (reference sequence). This CDR3 contains 16 residues. The CDR3 reads CASSLQPGQGSYEQYF. In DNA form, the CDR3 reads TGTGCCAGCAGTTTACAACCGGGACAGGGGTCCTACGAGCAGTACTTC.

The rearrangement joins TRBV18 to TRBJ1-6, with 9 positions matching TRBD1. V lost 1 base and J lost 3; bases outside the gene matches: 4. The CDR3 is 17 amino acids. Germline CDR1 and CDR2: KGHSH and LQKENI. The CDR3 region is CASSPLEDRGYNSPLHF. CDR3 DNA: TGTGCCAGCTCACCACTCGAGGACAGGGGCTATAATTCACCCCTCCACTTT.

The V gene is TRBV5-1, the J gene TRBJ2-5; either TRBD1 or TRBD2 may fit D (5 bases each). The CDR3 is 15 residues long. From germline, CDR1 is SGHRS and CDR2 YFSETQ. Trimming left V 0 bases short and J 5 bases short, with 14 bases between. CDR3 coding DNA: TGCGCCAGCAGCTTGGACGCCGGGACCGGCGAGACCCAGTACTTC. Protein sequence: CASSLDAGTGETQYF.

The V and J genes are TRBV5-1 and TRBJ2-1; D remains ambiguous. V was cut by 1 base and J by 10 bases, with 18 bases left in between. The CDR3 covers 15 residues. Germline CDR1 SGHRS, CDR2 YFSETQ. CDR3 in DNA: TGCGCCAGCAGCTTGCCGGGTTCCGAATACCGGGAGCAGTTCTTC. It yields the protein CASSLPGSEYREQFF.

The chain has TRBV6-6 and TRBJ2-7; no clear D. CDR1 and CDR2 (germline): MNHNY, SVGAGI (reference sequence). V lost 6 bases to trimming and J lost 2 bases, with 11 bases between them. The CDR3 extends over 13 amino acids. The CDR3 protein is CASRGFGTYEQYF. CDR3 bases: TGTGCCAGCAGGGGGTTTGGAACCTACGAGCAGTACTTC.

In this sample, this clonotype turned up many times. This chain links TRBV9 with TRBJ1-2; a possible D gene is TRBD1 (5 bases). The length of the CDR3 is 13 residues. Germline loops: CDR1 SGDLS, CDR2 YYNGEE. V was clipped by 4 bases and J by 0 bases, with 7 bases between them. The CDR3 protein is CASSRDSNYGYTF. CDR3 bases: TGTGCCAGCAGCCGGGACTCTAACTATGGCTACACCTTC.

The J gene is TRBJ2-7, the V gene TRBV5-1; TRBD1 might be the D (6 bases). The CDR3 runs to 13 residues. CDR1 is SGHRS and CDR2 is YFSETQ in the germline V gene. The V gene lost 5 bases and the J gene lost 3 bases, with 12 bases spanning the gap. The CDR3 coding sequence is TGCGCCAGCAGACCCGGACAGAACTACGAGCAGTACTTC. It specifies CASRPGQNYEQYF.

The CDR3 loop reads CATSRDGGFSGNTIYF. CDR3 DNA: TGTGCCACCAGCAGAGATGGCGGATTCTCTGGAAACACCATATATTTT. The chain uses TRBV15 and TRBJ1-3, with unresolved D. This CDR3 spans 16 amino acids. Per the germline V gene, CDR1 is LNHNV and CDR2 is YYDKDF (reference sequence). V lost 0 bases and J lost 0, with 9 bases in between.

The chain uses TRBV12-3 or TRBV12-4 and TRBJ2-1; a possible D gene is TRBD2 (5 bases). The CDR3 runs 15 residues. Trimming shortened V by 6 bases and J by 6 bases, and 18 bases separated the two germline ends. For the CDR3, the DNA is TGTGCCAGCAGACCAGGACTTGCCTTGAGCAATGAGCAGTTCTTC. Translation: CASRPGLALSNEQFF.

J is TRBJ2-3 and V is TRBV24-1; no clear D gene. The germline V gene has CDR1 KGHDR and CDR2 SFDVKD. The CDR3 has 15 residues. V lost 5 bases and J lost 1, with 12 bases in between. In nucleotides, the CDR3 is TGTGCCACCAGTGGAGGAGACTGGGGCACAGATACGCAGTATTTT. Its protein product is CATSGGDWGTDTQYF.

This clonotype was detected many times. J is TRBJ2-5 and V is TRBV5-1; D ambiguous. In germline, CDR1 is SGHRS, CDR2 YFSETQ. V was clipped by 0 bases and J by 1 base, with 4 bases between them. The CDR3 spans 13 residues. This chain's CDR3 is CASSLVGQETQYF. The CDR3 DNA reads as TGCGCCAGCAGCTTGGTAGGCCAAGAGACCCAGTACTTC.

This clonotype was counted a few times. This chain joins TRBV7-2 and TRBJ2-2; tentative D call: TRBD1 (6 bases). The CDR3 is 17 amino acids. The germline CDR1 and CDR2 sequences are SGHTA and FQGNSA. V lost 6 bases and J lost 1, with 18 bases in between. The CDR3 nucleotides are TGTGCCAGCAGATCCAACCTACAGGGCTTGAACACCGGGGAGCTGTTTTTT. As protein: CASRSNLQGLNTGELFF.

This clonotype was observed a handful of times. V is TRBV7-9 and J is TRBJ2-3; no definite D call. V lost 1 base and J 3 bases, leaving 14 bases between the germline ends. CDR1 and CDR2 from the germline V gene are SEHNR and FQNEAQ (reference sequence). This CDR3 is built from 16 residues. The CDR3 reads CASSLGLDSRTDTQYF. The CDR3 bases are TGTGCCAGCAGCTTAGGTCTAGACTCAAGAACAGATACGCAGTATTTT. Complete variable domain (other parts from reference TRBV7-9 and TRBJ2-3): DTGVSQNPRHKITKRGQNVTFRCDPISEHNRLYWYRQTLGQGPEFLTYFQNEAQLEKSRLLSDRFSAERPKGSFSTLEIQRTEQGDSAMYLCASSLGLDSRTDTQYFGPGTRLTVL.

The V call is TRBV29-1, the J call TRBJ2-3; maybe TRBD1 (6 bases). Germline-derived CDR1 and CDR2 are SQVTM and ANQGSEA. The CDR3 length is 15 residues. V was pared by 4 bases and J by 1 base, with 15 bases between. The CDR3 sequence: CSVAGGPLRTDTQYF. CDR3 coding DNA: TGCAGCGTTGCTGGGGGCCCACTACGCACAGATACGCAGTATTTT.

This clonotype was recorded a few times. The genes are TRBV7-2 and TRBJ2-3; 8 bases fit TRBD1. Germline V gene data show CDR1 as SGHTA and CDR2 as FQGNSA. The trim removed 5 bases at V and 2 bases at J, leaving 9 bases unmatched. This CDR3 comprises 16 residues. CDR3 bases: TGTGCCAGCAGCGCGGACAGGGTGGGGGACACAGATACGCAGTATTTT. This codes for CASSADRVGDTDTQYF. The full variable domain, rest sourced from reference TRBV7-2 and TRBJ2-3, is GAGVSQSPSNKVTEKGKDVELRCDPISGHTALYWYRQSLGQGLEFLIYFQGNSAPDKSGLPSDRFSAERTGGSVSTLTIQRTQQEDSAVYLCASSADRVGDTDTQYFGPGTRLTVL.

The rearrangement uses TRBV10-3 and TRBJ2-1, with TRBD2 identical over 7 bases. This CDR3 has 15 amino acids. From germline, CDR1 is ENHRY and CDR2 SYGVKD. The ends lost 3 bases at V and 0 bases at J; junction bases unmatched: 2. The CDR3 loop reads CAISDSGASYNEQFF. CDR3 sequence (DNA): TGTGCCATCAGTGACAGCGGGGCCTCCTACAATGAGCAGTTCTTC.

The genes are TRBV10-1 and TRBJ2-2, with D perhaps given as TRBD1 or TRBD2 (5 bases each). The CDR3 consists of 13 residues. The germline V and J ends were trimmed by 11 bases and 5 bases, with 15 bases remaining between them. The germline CDR1 and CDR2 sequences are WNHNN and SYGVQD (reference sequence). CDR3 nucleotides: TGCGCCGGGACCCCGAGGAGGACCGGGGAGCTGTTTTTT. Residues: CAGTPRRTGELFF.

This clonotype was counted many times. The chain joins TRBV5-1 to TRBJ2-3; TRBD1 agrees at 10 bases. Losses at the gene ends were 4 bases for V and 4 bases for J; bases not matched to a gene: 3. The CDR3 is made up of 14 amino acids. Germline V gene lookup returns CDR1 SGHRS and CDR2 YFSETQ. CDR3 nucleotide sequence: TGCGCCAGCAGCCCAGGACAGGGGGCAGATACGCAGTATTTT. Translated, it gives CASSPGQGADTQYF.

The chain has TRBV5-1 and TRBJ2-6, with TRBD2 matching 12 bases. The CDR3 runs 16 residues. The germline gives CDR1 SGHRS, CDR2 YFSETQ. V gave up 3 bases and J gave up 12 bases; unmatched junction bases: 10. The CDR3 reads CASSWDPSGRASVLTF. For the CDR3, the DNA is TGCGCCAGCAGCTGGGACCCTAGCGGGAGGGCGTCCGTCCTGACTTTC.

This chain uses TRBV5-1 with TRBJ2-5; no clear D. The germline V and J ends were trimmed by 4 bases and 1 base, with 5 bases remaining between them. This CDR3 is 12 amino acids long. Germline V gene data show CDR1 as SGHRS and CDR2 as YFSETQ. The CDR3 nucleotides are TGCGCCAGCAGCCGACTCCAAGAGACCCAGTACTTC. Translation: CASSRLQETQYF. The full variable domain, completed using reference TRBV5-1 and TRBJ2-5, is KAGVTQTPRYLIKTRGQQVTLSCSPISGHRSVSWYQQTPGQGLQFLFEYFSETQRNKGNFPGRFSGRQFSNSRSEMNVSTLELGDSALYLCASSRLQETQYFGPGTRLLVL.

The V gene is TRBV14, the J gene TRBJ2-7; 13 bases agree with TRBD2. Losses at the gene ends were 0 bases for V and 9 bases for J; bases not matched to a gene: 14. The CDR3 is made up of 18 amino acids. CDR1 and CDR2 from the germline V gene are SGHDN and FVKESK. The CDR3 is CASSQDRGPGTSGTLQYF. DNA of the CDR3: TGTGCCAGCAGCCAAGATAGGGGGCCAGGGACTAGCGGGACTCTGCAGTACTTC.

This chain connects TRBV5-5 to TRBJ1-6; D might be TRBD1 (5 bases). V lost 0 bases and J lost 16, with 14 bases in between. Germline V CDR1 and CDR2: SGHKS, YYEKEE (reference sequence). The CDR3 runs to 13 residues. CDR3 sequence (DNA): TGTGCCAGCAGCTTGGACGGGACCGGGCTTCTCCACTTT. Encoded protein: CASSLDGTGLLHF.